A single sample is the source of the 25 T cell receptor beta chains below, sequenced in a study of shared clonotypes between healthy human individuals. Sequencing used immunoSEQ multiplex PCR; TCRdb keeps in-frame clones, though not all of them. The repertoire holds approximately 700,000 clones, with 73% as singletons. What was sequenced was memory CD4+ T cells sorted from blood. The subset was: CD45RA-negative fraction. All receptors come from a woman aged 25-40 years in good health.

J is TRBJ2-3 and V is TRBV19, with D tentatively TRBD1 (5 bases). The CDR3 is made up of 12 amino acids. Between the trimmed V and J ends, which lost 6 bases and 1 base, there was a span of 5 bases. The germline gives CDR1 LNHDA, CDR2 SQIVND (reference sequence). The CDR3 DNA reads TGTGCCAGTAGGGGGCGCACAGATACGCAGTATTTT. It is translated as CASRGRTDTQYF.

This chain uses TRBV28 with TRBJ2-5; 12 nucleotides align to TRBD2. The CDR3 sequence is 15 residues long. From germline, CDR1 is MDHEN and CDR2 SYDVKM. After removal of 5 bases from V and 4 bases from J, the junction contained 5 bases not matched to a gene. CDR3 bases: TGTGCCAGCAGTCCCCCACTAGCGGGAGGAGAGACCCAGTACTTC. This codes for CASSPPLAGGETQYF.

The chain has TRBV2 and TRBJ2-5; TRBD2 matches 11 bases. The DNA end is a closer match to TRBJ2-7, so the J assignment may be wrong. The CDR3 is 17 residues long. Per the germline V gene, CDR1 is SNHLY and CDR2 is FYNNEI. The CDR3 DNA is TGTGCCAGCAGCGAACAACTAGCGGGAGTGAGAAGGTACGAGCAGTACTTC. Protein product: CASSEQLAGVRRYEQYF.

A remark on this clone: Only one base separates this from a far larger clonotype, so it likely reflects a read error. The sample carries other DNA sequences with the same CDR3. The chain joins TRBV6-1 to TRBJ2-7; 8 bases align to TRBD1. V lost 2 bases and J lost 4; bases outside the gene matches: 7. The CDR3 extends over 15 amino acids. Germline loops: CDR1 MNHNS, CDR2 SASEGT. The chain's CDR3 is CASSEQGASSYEQYF. DNA for the CDR3: TGTGCCAGCAGTGAACAGGGGGCCAGTTCTTACGAGCAGTACTTC.

The chain carries TRBV7-8 and TRBJ2-2, with 8 bases that match TRBD2. There are 17 residues in the CDR3. Germline V CDR1 and CDR2: SGHVS, FQNEAQ. V was clipped by 0 bases and J by 5 bases; unmatched bases: 8. The CDR3 region has the DNA TGTGCCAGCAGCTTAGCGCCGGCGGGAGGAGGAACCGGGGAGCTGTTTTTT. It specifies CASSLAPAGGGTGELFF.

The chain employs TRBV10-1 and TRBJ1-3; D call uncertain. This CDR3 region has 13 residues. Germline assignment: CDR1 WNHNN and CDR2 SYGVQD (reference sequence). Trimming left V 2 bases short and J 0 bases short, with 2 bases between. The CDR3 is CASSETSGNTIYF. The CDR3 DNA sequence: TGCGCCAGCAGTGAGACCTCTGGAAACACCATATATTTT.

This clone has only one observation. The chain couples TRBV4-1 to TRBJ2-1, with 9 bases that match TRBD2. There are 15 residues in the CDR3. The germline V gene encodes CDR1 MGHRA and CDR2 YSYEKL. J gave up 4 bases and V 4 bases, and 5 bases lay outside the gene matches. In DNA, the CDR3 is TGCGCCAGCAGCCCACTAGCGGGTGCTTACAATGAGCAGTTCTTC. Its protein product is CASSPLAGAYNEQFF.

A single count supports this clone. J is TRBJ1-2 and V is TRBV29-1; 11 nucleotides line up with TRBD1. The CDR3 has 13 residues. With V trimmed by 6 bases and J by 6 bases, 6 bases remained unmatched. Germline V gene lookup returns CDR1 SQVTM and CDR2 ANQGSEA. This CDR3 reads CSVRDRGINGYTF. DNA for the CDR3: TGCAGCGTCCGGGACAGGGGGATTAATGGCTACACCTTC. Filled out from reference TRBV29-1 and TRBJ1-2, the complete variable domain reads SAVISQKPSRDICQRGTSLTIQCQVDSQVTMMFWYRQQPGQSLTLIATANQGSEATYESGFVIDKFPISRPNLTFSTLTVSNMSPEDSSIYLCSVRDRGINGYTFGSGTRLTVV.

This clone was counted once. The chain links TRBV6-1 to TRBJ2-7; D might be TRBD2 (7 bases). Germline V CDR1 and CDR2: MNHNS, SASEGT. CDR3 length equals 14 residues. V shed 7 bases and J shed 3 bases, with 16 bases lying between them. This chain's CDR3 is CASIDGGPLYEQYF. The CDR3, as DNA: TGTGCCAGCATCGACGGGGGGCCCCTCTACGAGCAGTACTTC.

CDR3 sequence: CASSREKGRINYGYTF. The CDR3, as DNA: TGTGCCAGCTCCCGGGAAAAGGGCCGTATTAACTATGGCTACACCTTC. The chain links TRBV18 to TRBJ1-2, with D unclear. The CDR3 contains 16 residues. The V gene lost 6 bases and the J gene lost 1 base, with 18 bases spanning the gap. Germline CDR1 is KGHSH and CDR2 is LQKENI.

V and J are TRBV19 and TRBJ1-2; D gene ambiguous. The CDR3 length is 16 residues. The V and J ends lost 4 bases and 4 bases respectively, with 19 bases between them. Germline CDR1 reads LNHDA; CDR2 reads SQIVND (reference sequence). For the CDR3, the DNA is TGTGCCAGTAGTAGAAGGACGGTTGGCGGCGGCTATGGCTACACCTTC. Translated, it gives CASSRRTVGGGYGYTF.

The chain uses TRBV30 and TRBJ1-1; D uncertain. CDR1 is GTSNPN, CDR2 SVGIG, per germline (reference sequence). Between the trimmed V and J ends, which lost 3 bases and 7 bases, there was a span of 9 bases. The CDR3 extends over 11 amino acids. The CDR3 loop reads CAWSARGEAFF. CDR3 DNA: TGTGCCTGGAGCGCTCGGGGTGAAGCTTTCTTT.

The V gene is TRBV5-1, the J gene TRBJ2-3; the D is unclear. CDR1 is SGHRS and CDR2 is YFSETQ in the germline V gene. This CDR3 spans 13 amino acids. Trimming cost V 7 bases and J 1 base, with 10 bases left between them. DNA of the CDR3: TGCGCCAGCGGCCCTCGCGGCACAGATACGCAGTATTTT. Protein: CASGPRGTDTQYF.

The chain employs TRBV6-6 and TRBJ2-7, with D unresolved. Germline CDR1 MNHNY, CDR2 SVGAGI (reference sequence). V was shortened by 5 bases and J by 2 bases, with 13 bases between the two germline ends. The CDR3 extends over 14 amino acids. The CDR3 DNA reads TGTGCCAGCAGTCACACAGAGATGACCTACGAGCAGTACTTC. Amino acid sequence: CASSHTEMTYEQYF.

The chain combines TRBV4-1 with TRBJ1-1; D is unresolved. V was clipped by 0 bases and J by 0 bases, with 11 bases between them. Germline V gene data show CDR1 as MGHRA and CDR2 as YSYEKL. The CDR3 runs to 16 residues. CDR3 nucleotides: TGCGCCAGCAGCCAAGATGGGCACAGCCTGAACACTGAAGCTTTCTTT. Translated, it gives CASSQDGHSLNTEAFF.

This clone was found a few times. The V gene is TRBV9, the J gene TRBJ2-2; D gene ambiguous. Trimming shortened V by 7 bases and J by 6 bases, and 19 bases separated the two germline ends. This CDR3 comprises 15 residues. Germline V CDR1 and CDR2: SGDLS, YYNGEE. The CDR3 region has the DNA TGTGCCAGCTCAATCACCCAAGTCACGTCCGGGGAGCTGTTTTTT. It is translated as CASSITQVTSGELFF.

This sequence joins TRBV7-7 and TRBJ2-5; no definite D call. Germline V lookup: CDR1 SSHAT, CDR2 FNYEAQ (reference sequence). Deletions cut 5 bases from V and 5 bases from J, with 15 bases between. The CDR3 is 14 amino acids. The CDR3 nucleotides read TGTGCCAGCAGCCCCGGCGGATCTAGGGAGACCCAGTACTTC. Its protein is CASSPGGSRETQYF.

This clone was counted once. V gene TRBV4-1 combines with J gene TRBJ2-4, with TRBD2 identical over 12 bases. Germline lookup yields CDR1 MGHRA and CDR2 YSYEKL. The V and J ends lost 1 base and 0 bases, in that order; junction bases with no gene match: 4. The CDR3 spans 18 residues. CDR3 sequence (DNA): TGCGCCAGCAGCCAAGCTCAGGGACTAGCGGGAGCCAAAAACATTCAGTACTTC. Amino acids: CASSQAQGLAGAKNIQYF.

This rearrangement joins TRBV5-1 to TRBJ2-2; no clear D gene. Germline loops: CDR1 SGHRS, CDR2 YFSETQ. This CDR3 region has 13 residues. The ends were cut back, 4 bases at V and 7 bases at J, with 11 bases in the middle. This chain's CDR3 is CASSLKDFGELFF. The CDR3 nucleotides are TGCGCCAGCAGCCTAAAAGACTTCGGGGAGCTGTTTTTT.

The chain uses TRBV10-3 and TRBJ2-3; TRBD2 matches 9 bases. The trim removed 9 bases at V and 0 bases at J, leaving 4 bases unmatched. This CDR3 region has 14 residues. Per the germline V gene, CDR1 is ENHRY and CDR2 is SYGVKD. This CDR3 is CAISGRTSTDTQYF. In DNA form, the CDR3 reads TGTGCCATAAGCGGGAGGACGAGCACAGATACGCAGTATTTT.

DNA of the CDR3: TGCGCCAGCCGAAAAAGCGGGAGTGGAGGATCCGAGCAGTACTTC. Its protein is CASRKSGSGGSEQYF. This sequence joins TRBV5-1 and TRBJ2-7, with 8 positions matching TRBD2. V was pared by 7 bases and J by 6 bases, with 15 bases of the junction left unmatched. In germline, CDR1 is SGHRS, CDR2 YFSETQ. This CDR3 has 15 amino acids.

In its sample, this clone was seen once. This chain joins TRBV6-6 and TRBJ2-7; D call uncertain. The CDR3 is made up of 14 amino acids. V was pared by 0 bases and J by 5 bases, with 11 bases between. Germline V gives CDR1 MNHNY, CDR2 SVGAGI (reference sequence). This CDR3 is CASSYSTAQDEQYF. DNA of the CDR3: TGTGCCAGCAGTTACTCGACGGCTCAAGACGAGCAGTACTTC.

V gene TRBV7-9 combines with J gene TRBJ2-1; maybe TRBD2 (5 bases). Trimming pared 6 bases from V and 7 bases from J, leaving 10 bases between. CDR1 is SEHNR, CDR2 FQNEAQ, per germline (reference sequence). The CDR3 contains 12 residues. The CDR3 spells CASRFSENEQFF. The CDR3 DNA reads TGTGCCAGCAGATTTAGCGAGAATGAGCAGTTCTTC. The entire variable domain, with the rest obtained from reference TRBV7-9 and TRBJ2-1, is as follows: DTGVSQNPRHKITKRGQNVTFRCDPISEHNRLYWYRQTLGQGPEFLTYFQNEAQLEKSRLLSDRFSAERPKGSFSTLEIQRTEQGDSAMYLCASRFSENEQFFGPGTRLTVL.

The chain combines TRBV5-1 with TRBJ1-1, with 9 positions matching TRBD1. Looked up from germline, CDR1 is SGHRS and CDR2 is YFSETQ. The V segment lost 3 bases and the J segment 1 base; nucleotides outside the gene matches: 10. This CDR3 spans 17 amino acids. The DNA of the CDR3 is TGCGCCAGCAGCTGGACAGGGGTGGAGGTTGGGAACACTGAAGCTTTCTTT. It codes for CASSWTGVEVGNTEAFF.

The V and J genes are TRBV18 and TRBJ2-7; TRBD1 matches at 7 bases. Germline V gene sequence: CDR1 KGHSH, CDR2 LQKENI. The V and J ends lost 5 bases and 3 bases, in that order; junction bases with no gene match: 7. The CDR3 spans 14 residues. CDR3 protein: CASSARDSYYEQYF. CDR3 bases: TGTGCCAGCTCAGCCCGGGACAGTTACTACGAGCAGTACTTC.